This T cell receptor beta chain came from a study of T-cell memory formation after mild COVID-19. Study-wide results and caveats: CD4+ contracting clones were mainly CM and EM; CD8+ ones, EMRA. There was a balanced CD4/CD8 profile in clones contracting day 15 to 85, and later expanders leaned CD4+.

V lost 5 bases to trimming and J lost 2 bases, with 16 bases between them. This CDR3 is 15 amino acids long. Germline loops: CDR1 MDHEN, CDR2 SYDVKM. After 5'RACE with constant-segment primers, TCR alpha and TCR beta cDNA libraries carrying sample barcodes and UMIs were obtained. TCRdb ran MiXCR on the 5' RACE reads and lists one entry per CDR3 protein. The sample records some 600,000 distinct CDR3 sequences, 15% to 20% being singletons. This clonotype was seen only a few times. The target antigen is unknown. V is TRBV28 and J is TRBJ2-7; a possible D gene is TRBD1 (5 bases). This sequence was found in an adult woman who had mild COVID-19 (a few samples of this study predate the infection). Cell type and time point are not known. Sample: PBMCs or a T cell subset sorted from them (not recorded which). The CDR3 sequence: CASSRPSTAAYEQYF. CDR3 nucleotides: TGTGCCAGCAGTCGTCCTTCGACAGCTGCCTACGAGCAGTACTTC.